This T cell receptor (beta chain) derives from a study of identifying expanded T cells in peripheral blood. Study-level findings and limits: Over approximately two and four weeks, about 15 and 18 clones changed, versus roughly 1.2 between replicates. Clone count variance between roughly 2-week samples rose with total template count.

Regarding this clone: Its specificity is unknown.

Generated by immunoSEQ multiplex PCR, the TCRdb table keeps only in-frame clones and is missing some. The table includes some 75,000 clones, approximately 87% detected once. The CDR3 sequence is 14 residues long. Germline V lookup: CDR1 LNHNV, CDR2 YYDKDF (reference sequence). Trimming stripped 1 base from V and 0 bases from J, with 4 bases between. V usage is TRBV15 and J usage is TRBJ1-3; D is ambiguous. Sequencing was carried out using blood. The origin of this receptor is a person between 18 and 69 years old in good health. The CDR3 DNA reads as TGTGCCACCAGCAGAGGGTTCTCTGGAAACACCATATATTTT. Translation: CATSRGFSGNTIYF.